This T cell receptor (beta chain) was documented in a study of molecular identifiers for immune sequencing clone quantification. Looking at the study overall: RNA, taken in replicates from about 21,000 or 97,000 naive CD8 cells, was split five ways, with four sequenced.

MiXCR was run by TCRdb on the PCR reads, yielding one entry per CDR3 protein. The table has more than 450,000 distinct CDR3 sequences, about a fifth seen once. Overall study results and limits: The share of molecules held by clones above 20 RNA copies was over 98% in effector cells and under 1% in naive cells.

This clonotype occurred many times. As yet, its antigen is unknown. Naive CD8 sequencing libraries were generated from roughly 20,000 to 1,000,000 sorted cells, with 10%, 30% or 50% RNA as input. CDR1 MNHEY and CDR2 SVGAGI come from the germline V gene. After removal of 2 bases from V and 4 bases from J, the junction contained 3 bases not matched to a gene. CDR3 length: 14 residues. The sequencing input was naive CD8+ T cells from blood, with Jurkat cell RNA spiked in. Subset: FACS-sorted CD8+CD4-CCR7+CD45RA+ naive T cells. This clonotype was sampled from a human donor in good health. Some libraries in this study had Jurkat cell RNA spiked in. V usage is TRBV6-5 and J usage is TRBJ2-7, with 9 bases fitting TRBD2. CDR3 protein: CASSYIAGEYEQYF. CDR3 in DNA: TGTGCCAGCAGTTACATAGCGGGGGAATACGAGCAGTACTTC.